A single T cell receptor beta chain is shown here with its context. This clone is a singleton in its sample. Its cognate antigen has yet to be identified. It has no much larger one-base neighbor in the sample; base qualities were not kept. The data belong to a study of T cell responses to AZD1222 COVID-19 vaccine (dated by TCRdb to the early 2020s). Looking at the study overall: TCR sequencing covered approximately 230 trial participants: nearly 210 given two doses of AZD1222 and 26 given two doses of MenACWY control vaccine. Enrollment into the trials was organized by age into subgroups of 18-55, 56-69 and 70-plus years, and those subgroups contained roughly 160, 29 and 62 TCR-sequenced participants, respectively.

The full study reports these points: The vaccine-associated CD4 TCRs covered the entire spike protein, and the dominant responses fell in regions 160-218 and 743-854. In the small 56-69-year group, the increase in depth fell short of significance, most likely because of low power. Participants were mostly white British and included more females than males, and it was suggested by the authors that clonal diversity may have been underestimated. Conclusions about previously exposed vaccinees are limited, since just 6 or 7 AZD1222 recipients were seropositive for SARS-CoV-2 at baseline. Reportedly, almost half of the unique spike-specific TCRs recognized epitopes lying outside the regions that are mutated in the B.1.351 and B.1.1.7 variants. Because no day 14 peak-response samples were available, repertoires were characterized only after the peak T cell response. A significant rise in spike-specific TCR breadth and depth was observed after two AZD1222 doses relative to day 0 and relative to MenACWY recipients.

The CDR3 runs 13 amino acids, cysteine and phenylalanine included. This entry keeps only the CDR3 DNA: 39 bases, framed from base 1. CDR1 and CDR2, per the germline V gene, are SGHRS and YFSETQ. V was cut back by 7 bases and J by 5 bases, leaving a gap of 15 bases between them. The CDR3 regions of human TCRbeta chains were subjected to immunosequencing. The paper's data handling went like this. Repertoire TCRs were matched against a reference library of SARS-CoV-2-specific TCRs generated with the MIRA antigen-specificity platform. Breadth was defined as the fraction of unique TCRs that were SARS-CoV-2-associated, and depth was defined as the fraction of total T cells that were SARS-CoV-2-associated. Using the MIRA data, each spike-specific TCR was mapped to the spike region that the TCR reacts to and placed in a CD4 or CD8 class. Log10-transformed breadth and depth values were compared by one-way ANOVA with Sidak's multiple comparisons tests. TCRdb retrieved this table from immuneACCESS and kept in-frame rearrangements only. Not all clones are present; in checked studies, unresolved V genes account for under half, and no reason is known for the remainder. V, J and clone size derive from that table, while D and trimming were established from the DNA sequence. In this sample the table shows 100,000 to 150,000 clones, 80% to 95% of which occur a single time. The ten most abundant clones make up around 8% of the sample.

The time point label here, explained by the study, means: about 28 days (+/-7) after the second vaccine dose. AZD1222 recipients whose second dose came at about 4 weeks and those whose second dose came at about 12 weeks were combined into one group, since spike-specific TCR depth and breadth did not differ between the two schedules. The vaccinee samples were drawn from two UK trials, COV001 and COV002, one of which was a single-blind randomized controlled phase 2/3 trial testing AZD1222 (ChAdOx1 nCoV-19) in healthy adults. For TCRbeta chain sequencing, PBMC samples from trial participants were taken at day 0 and at day 28 after the second dose.

Sequencing was performed on peripheral blood, taken 28 days after the second AZD1222 dose. The V and J genes are TRBV5-1 and TRBJ2-5; a tentative D call is TRBD1 (6 bases match). This sequence was found in an adult who received the AZD1222 COVID-19 vaccine. The nucleotide sequence reads TGCGCCAGCCGGACGCAGGGGTGGGAGACCCAGTACTTC. Its protein is CASRTQGWETQYF.